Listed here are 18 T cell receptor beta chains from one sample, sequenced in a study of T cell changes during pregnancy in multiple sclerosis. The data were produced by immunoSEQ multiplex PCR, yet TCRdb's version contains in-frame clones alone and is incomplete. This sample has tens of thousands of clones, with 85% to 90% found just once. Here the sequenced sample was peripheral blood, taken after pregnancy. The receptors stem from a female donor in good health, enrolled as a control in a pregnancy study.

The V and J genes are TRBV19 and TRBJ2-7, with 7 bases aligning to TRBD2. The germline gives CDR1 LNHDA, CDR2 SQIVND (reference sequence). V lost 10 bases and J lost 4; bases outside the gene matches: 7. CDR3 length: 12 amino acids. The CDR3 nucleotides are TGTGCCACACGGGACTACCTATACGAGCAGTACTTC. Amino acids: CATRDYLYEQYF. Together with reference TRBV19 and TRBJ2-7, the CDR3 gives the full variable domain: DGGITQSPKYLFRKEGQNVTLSCEQNLNHDAMYWYRQDPGQGLRLIYYSQIVNDFQKGDIAEGYSVSREKKESFPLTVTSAQKNPTAFYLCATRDYLYEQYFGPGTRLTVT.

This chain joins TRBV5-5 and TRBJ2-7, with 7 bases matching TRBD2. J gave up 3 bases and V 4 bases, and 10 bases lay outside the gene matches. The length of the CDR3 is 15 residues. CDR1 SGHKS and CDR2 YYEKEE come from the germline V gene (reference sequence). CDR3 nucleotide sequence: TGTGCCAGCAGCCCCACCAGGACTAGAAACTACGAGCAGTACTTC. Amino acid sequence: CASSPTRTRNYEQYF.

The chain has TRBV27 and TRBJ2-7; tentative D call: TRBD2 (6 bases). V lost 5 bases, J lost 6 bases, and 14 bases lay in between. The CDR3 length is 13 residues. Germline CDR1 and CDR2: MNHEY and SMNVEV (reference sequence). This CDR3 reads CASSGGLLAEQYF. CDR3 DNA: TGTGCCAGCAGTGGGGGACTGTTAGCCGAGCAGTACTTC.

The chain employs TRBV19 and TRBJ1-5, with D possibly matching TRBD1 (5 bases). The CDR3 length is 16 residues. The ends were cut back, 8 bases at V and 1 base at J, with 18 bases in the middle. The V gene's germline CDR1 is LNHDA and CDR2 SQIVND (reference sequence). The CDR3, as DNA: TGTGCCAGTCGCACCTTGGGGCAGGTCAGCAATCAGCCCCAGCATTTT. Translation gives CASRTLGQVSNQPQHF.

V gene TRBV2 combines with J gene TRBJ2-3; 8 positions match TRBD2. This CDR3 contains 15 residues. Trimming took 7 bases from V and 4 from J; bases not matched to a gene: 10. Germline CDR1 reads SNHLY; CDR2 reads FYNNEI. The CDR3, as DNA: TGTGCCAGCATAGCCGCGGGAGGAACGGCAGATACGCAGTATTTT. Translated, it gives CASIAAGGTADTQYF.

This CDR3 is CASSSTGTGTYEQYF. The DNA for the CDR3 is TGTGCCAGCAGCTCCACCGGGACAGGGACCTACGAGCAGTACTTC. This chain joins TRBV7-2 and TRBJ2-7; 9 bases line up with TRBD1. Trimming took 4 bases from V and 2 from J; bases not matched to a gene: 6. Germline V CDR1 and CDR2: SGHTA, FQGNSA. CDR3 size: 15 residues.

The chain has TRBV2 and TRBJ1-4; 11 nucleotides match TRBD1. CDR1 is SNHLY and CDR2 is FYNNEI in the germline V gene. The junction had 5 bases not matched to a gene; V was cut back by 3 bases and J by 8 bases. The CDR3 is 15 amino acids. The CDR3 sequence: CASSEAGTGGEKLFF. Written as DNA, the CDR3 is TGTGCCAGCAGTGAGGCGGGGACAGGGGGGGAAAAACTGTTTTTT.

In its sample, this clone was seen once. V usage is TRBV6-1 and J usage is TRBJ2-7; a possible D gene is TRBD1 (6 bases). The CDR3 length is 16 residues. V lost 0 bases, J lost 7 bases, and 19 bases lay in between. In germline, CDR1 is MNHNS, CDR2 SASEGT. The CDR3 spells CASSEAQGRGSREQYF. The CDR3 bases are TGTGCCAGCAGTGAAGCGCAAGGCAGGGGTTCAAGGGAGCAGTACTTC.

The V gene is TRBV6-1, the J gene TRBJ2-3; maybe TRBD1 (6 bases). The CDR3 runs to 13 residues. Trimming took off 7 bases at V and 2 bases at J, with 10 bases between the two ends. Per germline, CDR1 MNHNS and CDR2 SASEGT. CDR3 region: CASNGQITDTQYF. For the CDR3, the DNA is TGTGCCAGCAATGGACAGATCACAGATACGCAGTATTTT.

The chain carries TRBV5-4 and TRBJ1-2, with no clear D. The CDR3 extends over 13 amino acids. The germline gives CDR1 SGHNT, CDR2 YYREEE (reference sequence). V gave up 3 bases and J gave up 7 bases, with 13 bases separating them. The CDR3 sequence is CASSSWEAGGYTF. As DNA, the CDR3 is TGTGCCAGCAGCTCCTGGGAGGCCGGTGGCTACACCTTC. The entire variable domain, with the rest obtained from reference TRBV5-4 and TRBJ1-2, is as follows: ETGVTQSPTHLIKTRGQQVTLRCSSQSGHNTVSWYQQALGQGPQFIFQYYREEENGRGNFPPRFSGLQFPNYSSELNVNALELDDSALYLCASSSWEAGGYTFGSGTRLTVV.

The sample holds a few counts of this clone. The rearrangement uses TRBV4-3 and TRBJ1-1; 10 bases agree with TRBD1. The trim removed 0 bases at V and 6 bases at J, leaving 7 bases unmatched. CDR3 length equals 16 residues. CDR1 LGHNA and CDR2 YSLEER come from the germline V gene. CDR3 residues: CASSQDGGTGEAEAFF. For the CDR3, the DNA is TGCGCCAGCAGCCAAGATGGGGGGACAGGGGAAGCTGAAGCTTTCTTT.

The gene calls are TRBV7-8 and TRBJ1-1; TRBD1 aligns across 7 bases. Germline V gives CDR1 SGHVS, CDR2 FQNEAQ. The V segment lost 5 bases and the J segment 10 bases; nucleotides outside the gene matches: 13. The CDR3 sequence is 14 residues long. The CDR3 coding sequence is TGTGCCAGCAGCGTTGGCGGACAGGCCCGAGGAGCTTTCTTT. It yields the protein CASSVGGQARGAFF.

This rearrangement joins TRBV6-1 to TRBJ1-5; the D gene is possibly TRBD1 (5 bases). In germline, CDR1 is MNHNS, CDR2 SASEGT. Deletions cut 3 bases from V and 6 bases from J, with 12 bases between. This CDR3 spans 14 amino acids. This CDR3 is CASSDMGLGQPQHF. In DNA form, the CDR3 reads TGTGCCAGCAGTGACATGGGGCTGGGTCAGCCCCAGCATTTT.

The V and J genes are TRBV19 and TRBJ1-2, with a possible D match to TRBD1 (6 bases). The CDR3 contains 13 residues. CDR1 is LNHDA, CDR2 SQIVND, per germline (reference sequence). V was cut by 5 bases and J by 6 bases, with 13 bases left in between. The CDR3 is CASSPSRGDGYTF. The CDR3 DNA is TGTGCCAGTAGTCCCAGCAGGGGCGATGGCTACACCTTC.

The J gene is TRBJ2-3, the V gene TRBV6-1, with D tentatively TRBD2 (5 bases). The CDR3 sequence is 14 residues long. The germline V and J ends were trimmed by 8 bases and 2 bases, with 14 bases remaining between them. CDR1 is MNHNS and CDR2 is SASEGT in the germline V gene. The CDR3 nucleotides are TGTGCCAGCTCGTCAGCGGCCCCCACAGATACGCAGTATTTT. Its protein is CASSSAAPTDTQYF.

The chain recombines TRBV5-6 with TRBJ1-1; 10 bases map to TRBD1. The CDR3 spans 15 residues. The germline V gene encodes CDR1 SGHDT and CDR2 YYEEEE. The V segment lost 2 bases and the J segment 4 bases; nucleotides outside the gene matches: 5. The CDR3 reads CASSFMGTGVTEAFF. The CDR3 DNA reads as TGTGCCAGCAGCTTTATGGGGACAGGGGTCACTGAAGCTTTCTTT.

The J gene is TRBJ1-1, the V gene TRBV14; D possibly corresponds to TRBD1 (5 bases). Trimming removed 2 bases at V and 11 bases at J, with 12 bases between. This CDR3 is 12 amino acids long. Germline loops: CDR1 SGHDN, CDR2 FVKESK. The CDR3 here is CASSQPYRKAFF. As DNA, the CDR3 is TGTGCCAGCAGCCAACCCTACAGGAAGGCTTTCTTT.

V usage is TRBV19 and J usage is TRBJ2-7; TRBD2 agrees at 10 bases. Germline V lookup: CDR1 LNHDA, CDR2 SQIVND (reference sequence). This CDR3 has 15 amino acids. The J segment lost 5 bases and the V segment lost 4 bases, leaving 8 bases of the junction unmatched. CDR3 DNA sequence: TGTGCCAGTAGTAGTCGTCTAGCGGGAGACCACGAGCAGTACTTC. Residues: CASSSRLAGDHEQYF.